Given below is one T cell receptor beta chain in context. Clones were read by immunoSEQ multiplex PCR, and TCRdb kept only the in-frame ones, dropping some. Among about 200,000 clones listed, approximately 86% were seen once. These data come from a study of blood T cell repertoires in COVID-19. At the level of the study: From T cells, B-cell-depleted T cells, or PBMCs came the material, which was cDNA or gDNA.

The CDR3 sequence is 16 residues long. Germline CDR1 SGHAT, CDR2 FQDESV (reference sequence). V shed 0 bases and J shed 0 bases, with 9 bases lying between them. The sequenced sample was PBMCs or T cells enriched from blood (not recorded which). The clonotype comes from a woman aged 25 to 39 who had recovered from COVID-19. This rearrangement joins TRBV11-1 to TRBJ1-3; D remains unclear. The CDR3 DNA is TGTGCCAGCAGCTTAGCCGAAGCCTCCTCTGGAAACACCATATATTTT. Its translation: CASSLAEASSGNTIYF.